This TCR beta chain was observed in a study of CD8 T cells in Susac syndrome (dated 2019 in TCRdb). Concerning the study at large: Of the Susac syndrome patients who were sequenced, five or six had clinically active disease and roughly eight were in clinical remission. At blood withdrawal, Susac syndrome patients were therapy-naive, treated with corticosteroids (with IVIg additionally given to some), or treated with IVIg alone. The study used repertoire sequencing to test whether antigen drove CD8+ T cell activation and differentiation in Susac syndrome.

A note on this clonotype: The specificity of this receptor is unknown. No much larger clonotype is one base removed from it; base qualities were not supplied.

Peripheral blood CD8+ and CD4+ T cells from healthy donors, Susac syndrome patients and multiple sclerosis patients were profiled using high-throughput TCR beta sequencing. Recently defined diagnostic criteria for definite or probable disease were met by the Susac syndrome patients. CD8+ TEMRA cells were enriched by FACS, while bulk CD8+ and CD4+ T cells were purified by magnetic negative isolation. Blood was collected in EDTA tubes and processed within 24 hours, with PBMCs isolated through density gradient centrifugation. PBMCs intended for TCR sequencing were cryopreserved in liquid nitrogen and thawed later in a water bath at 37 degrees C. A purity of at least 90% was achieved for sorted or isolated CD4+, CD8+ and CD8+ TEMRA cells. The CDR1 and CDR2 encoded by the germline V gene are SGHDN and FVKESK. V is reduced by 3 bases and J by 4 bases, leaving a spacing of 12 bases between them. Counted from cysteine to phenylalanine, this CDR3 has 14 amino acids. The sequence is cut down to CDR3 DNA, 42 bases in frame from base 1.

Results the study describes overall, beyond this receptor: The CD4+ T cell repertoire of patients with Susac syndrome showed no detectable clonal expansion. The number of individuals in the TCR sequencing and HLA analysis was recognized as being relatively small.

RNA was extracted using the RNeasy kit, and roughly 0.5 to 1 microgram was reverse transcribed with random hexamers. The immunoSEQ multiplex PCR assay, covering 54 Vbeta and 13 Jbeta segments, was used to amplify TCR beta CDR3 regions. PCR amplification bias was corrected using a synthetic template baseline for primer optimization and computational correction. The paper's processing steps were these. Reads were annotated to V, D and J genes per IMGT and analyzed with immunoSEQ Analyzer, keeping only productive sequences. Clonality was calculated as one minus the Shannon entropy normalized by log2 of the number of productive unique sequences. For each patient and control, public and private clones were evaluated among the 100 most prevalent clones. Clones were defined as Susac-specific when absent from the healthy and MS cohorts, from over a thousand published viral clones and from other ImmuneACCESS disease sequences. The public reads were reprocessed in TCRdb via fastp at Q25 and MiXCR, keeping in-frame beta chains. Entries are consolidated by CDR3 protein sequence, retaining the most common genes and DNA. TCRdb, rather than the study authors, made the V and J calls. The sample records 170,000 or so distinct CDR3 sequences, roughly 95% of which are singletons. In total, the top ten clones hold about 0.12% of the sample.

This sequence was found in a human donor with Susac syndrome. The source material was CD4+ T cells from PBMCs. The sequence links TRBV14 to TRBJ2-5; 6 matching bases give a weak D call of TRBD2. The DNA sequence is as follows: TGTGCCAGCAGCCAGGGACTCGGGGGAGAGACCCAGTACTTC. Its amino acids are CASSQGLGGETQYF.